The 2 T cell receptor beta chains reported below all come from one sample, sequenced in a study of T cells in localized non-small cell lung cancer (dated by TCRdb to about 2020). The library was prepared using the immunoSEQ multiplex PCR assay. TCRdb retrieved this table from immuneACCESS and kept in-frame rearrangements only. Not all clones are present; in checked studies, unresolved V genes account for under half, and no reason is known for the remainder. This sample has under 35,000 clones in its table, and around 93% of those were observed once. About 2.2% of the sample is taken by the ten largest. The specimen comprised peripheral blood, sampled before any cancer treatment. These receptors were obtained from a female donor older than 55 with stage I lung adenocarcinoma.

The count of this clone is one. The chain combines TRBV6-5 with TRBJ2-7; 8 bases line up with TRBD1. The V and J ends lost 6 bases and 1 base, in that order; junction bases with no gene match: 2. This CDR3 is built from 13 residues. Germline V gives CDR1 MNHEY, CDR2 SVGAGI. CDR3 sequence: CASRGTGSYEQYF. Written as DNA, the CDR3 is TGTGCCAGCAGGGGGACAGGATCCTACGAGCAGTACTTC.

The chain has TRBV7-2 and TRBJ2-7; 7 nucleotides align to TRBD2. With V trimmed by 1 base and J by 0 bases, 3 bases remained unmatched. The V gene's germline CDR1 is SGHTA and CDR2 FQGNSA. The CDR3 consists of 15 residues. The CDR3 nucleotides read TGTGCCAGCAGCTTAGTGGGGGGGAGCTCCTACGAGCAGTACTTC. Protein: CASSLVGGSSYEQYF.